The entry below gives a single TCR beta chain sequence along with its context. Its specificity is not known. Here immunoSEQ multiplex PCR was the method, and the copy in TCRdb shows in-frame clones only, minus some. The sample lists 300,000 to 400,000 clones; around 85% were seen once. The sample belongs to a study of Ad26.COV2.S vaccination and SARS-CoV-2 variants. The wider study: The donor was enrolled in the Ad26.COV2.S arm of the COV1001 trial.

Treatment described: some 20 received Ad26.COV2.S at low or high dose, single or two shots; several received placebo; per-sample allocation not given. The study sampled participants on day 63 after the first vaccine or placebo injection. Participants' vaccine, an Ad26 vector, delivered Wuhan-strain SARS-CoV-2 spike. Study-wide results and limits: After vaccination, substantial breadth of spike-specific CD8+ and CD4+ responses was reported. Analytic work on TCR breadth and depth might have understated the full extent of total T cell responses.

Between the trimmed V and J ends, which lost 2 bases and 6 bases, there was a span of 4 bases. Germline V gives CDR1 SQVTM, CDR2 ANQGSEA. CDR3 length: 11 amino acids. The source was peripheral blood, collected in a trial of Ad26.COV2.S vaccine versus placebo. The J gene is TRBJ2-2, the V gene TRBV29-1, with no clear D. This receptor was identified in a person aged 18-60 years who received the Ad26.COV2.S COVID-19 vaccine or a placebo. The CDR3 loop reads CSVESPGELFF. CDR3 DNA sequence: TGCAGCGTTGAATCCCCCGGGGAGCTGTTTTTT.